This T cell receptor (beta chain) was documented in a study of control samples from healthy donors and cancer patients. Sequenced by immunoSEQ multiplex PCR; TCRdb stores in-frame clones only, minus some. This sample has 50,000 or so clones, with around 95% found just once. As for this clone: In the same sample, other DNA sequences code for this CDR3.

Trimming took off 3 bases at V and 4 bases at J, with 4 bases between the two ends. CDR3 length: 12 residues. Germline CDR1 ENHRY, CDR2 SYGVKD. The clonotype comes from a woman under 30 in good health. J is TRBJ1-5 and V is TRBV10-3; no reliable D call. Sequencing was carried out using blood. The CDR3 DNA sequence: TGTGCCATCAGTGACGGGAATCAGCCCCAGCATTTT. This gives the protein CAISDGNQPQHF.